This T cell receptor (beta chain) stems from a study of shared T cell receptors in the human thymus. TCRdb's table, derived via immunoSEQ multiplex PCR, lists solely in-frame clones and lacks some. The sample records some 660,000 clones, around 87% being singletons. The sample was also reused in another study, on human thymus T cells. From that paper: All donors were healthy Finnish infants who were undergoing corrective surgery to treat congenital heart defects. The thymus was resected at corrective cardiac surgery. Gene usage (both V and J) appeared biased in thymic and blood repertoires. Thymic repertoires from unrelated individuals overlapped highly, related research reported.

Sequenced: thymocytes. This TCR derives from a boy younger than two with a congenital heart defect.

Here the CDR3 DNA reads TGTGCCAGCAGCTTAGACCGGACAGGGACGAACACCGGGGAGCTGTTTTTT. Its protein product is CASSLDRTGTNTGELFF. The V gene is TRBV11-2, the J gene TRBJ2-2, with 8 nucleotides matching TRBD1. Per the germline V gene, CDR1 is SGHAT and CDR2 is FQNNGV. The CDR3 contains 17 residues. V dropped 0 bases and J dropped 0; count of bases not matched to a gene: 3.